The 3 T cell receptor beta chains below all came from one sample that was sequenced in a study of OX40 agonist ivuxolimab in advanced cancers. Libraries were prepared by immunoSEQ multiplex PCR; TCRdb keeps only in-frame clonotypes and omits some of them. Of 77,000 or so clones listed, 87% were seen once; the top ten hold about 0.57%. This material consisted of CD4+ or CD8+ T cells sorted from blood, taken in a trial of the OX40 agonist ivuxolimab. The receptors shown here come from an adult with an advanced solid tumor such as melanoma, head and neck, liver or kidney cancer.

V usage is TRBV10-1 and J usage is TRBJ2-3; D is unresolved. The CDR3 contains 10 residues. V lost 8 bases and J lost 5, with 5 bases in between. The germline CDR1 and CDR2 sequences are WNHNN and SYGVQD (reference sequence). The CDR3 loop reads CASVRDTQYF. CDR3 bases: TGCGCCAGCGTCAGAGATACGCAGTATTTT.

In its sample, this clone was seen once. The rearrangement joins TRBV7-7 to TRBJ1-4, with D possibly TRBD1 on 6 matching bases. Trimming stripped 1 base from V and 3 bases from J, with 9 bases between. The CDR3 length is 15 residues. Germline CDR1 and CDR2: SSHAT and FNYEAQ (reference sequence). CDR3 sequence (DNA): TGTGCCAGCAGCTTAGGGGGGGCGGCTAATGAAAAACTGTTTTTT. Amino acid sequence: CASSLGGAANEKLFF.

Concerning this clone itself: At one boundary the junction diverges from the germline segment, which might be a read error. This rearrangement joins TRBV7-7 to TRBJ2-5; TRBD1 or TRBD2 may be the D gene (6 bases each). Germline-derived CDR1 and CDR2 are SSHAT and FNYEAQ (reference sequence). The CDR3 length is 15 residues. The CDR3 protein is CASSSLRGDQETQYF. DNA for the CDR3: TGTGCTAGCAGCTCCCTTAGGGGGGACCAAGAGACCCAGTACTTC.